This T cell receptor (beta chain) was identified in a study of blood T cells in healthy people across ages (dated by TCRdb to between 2014 and 2017). Background on the whole study: In model experiments, roughly one uniquely barcoded TCR beta cDNA molecule per two T cells was captured by template switching. Age-related changes in TCR beta repertoire diversity were measured in the study by deep sequencing normalized with unique cDNA molecular identifiers. The donors were divided into four age groups: young (average about 15 years), middle-aged (about 39), aged (approximately 59) and long-lived (around 87). Using the same blood draw, the study looked at two additional independent replicas of 1 million unique cDNA reads for two donors, one aged 18 to 30 and the other aged 80 or older.

The paper's findings and limits, for the study overall: Estimates of total diversity based on one million sequenced T cells were considered lower bounds and underestimates. Because donor CMV infection status was unknown, age-related changes in expanded clonotypes were potentially confounded. There was a strong correlation between observed TCR beta diversity and the percentage of naive T cells measured by flow cytometry. Compared with the aged group, more naive CD4+ T cells, fewer expanded clones and increased TCR diversity were shown by the long-lived group, suggesting age selection. As age increased, observed TCR beta diversity per million T cells dropped in a roughly linear way, and a significant reduction was already evident by age 40. Bulk unsorted PBMC profiling prevented conclusive comparison of naive and antigen-experienced compartments.

The 40 or so donors, aged about 6 to 90 years, were systemically healthy Caucasian individuals from Russia. Approximately 9.7 milliliters of peripheral blood were drawn from each donor into EDTA-treated Vacutainer tubes. Ficoll-Paque density-gradient centrifugation was used to isolate PBMCs, with at least 6.5 million per sample. Trizol reagent was used to extract total RNA from the PBMCs, yielding at least 5 micrograms per sample. For every donor, flow cytometry on a PBMC aliquot measured the percentage of naive CD45RAhigh/CD27high T cells. The germline ends are 12 bases apart after V is trimmed by 5 bases and J by 2 bases. Reading the germline V gene gives CDR1 SGHTA and CDR2 FQGNSA. From the cysteine through the phenylalanine, the CDR3 covers 14 amino acids. The sequence is cut down to CDR3 DNA, 42 bases in frame from base 1. This clonotype came up a few times. What antigen it recognizes has not been identified. Base qualities were left out, and no much larger clone turns up one base away.

Receptor amplification or capture employed 5' RACE. TCRdb names Illumina HiSeq 2500 as the instrument used. A second about 7 to 11 cycle PCR used a sample-barcoded 5' primer and a J-beta primer mix. A unique molecular identifier was introduced onto each TCR beta cDNA molecule by a template-switch 5' adaptor carrying 12 random nucleotides. At least 3 million CDR3-containing paired-end reads were obtained from each sample. The Mint cDNA synthesis kit, primed by a TRBC-specific oligonucleotide, was used to synthesize first-strand cDNA from all RNA. All cDNA was treated with uracil-DNA glycosylase and then went through a first 18-cycle PCR with the universal primers M1SS and BC2_uni_R. The original pipeline was this. Normalization of each sample was performed by random selection of 1 million high-quality reads, each carrying a distinct molecular identifier. Instead of being binned into consensus sequences, reads that shared molecular identifiers were thrown out. MiTCR, set to a Q25 quality threshold and the strictest error-elimination algorithm, was used for CDR3 identification, clonotype clustering and error correction. A nonparametric unseen species model with Euler transformation was used to estimate lower-bound total TCR beta diversity. Starting from the raw public reads, TCRdb applied fastp trimming at Q25, assembled clones with MiXCR and retained in-frame beta chains. CDR3 protein sequences are deduplicated, and each keeps its most common genes and DNA. The V and J calls, along with clone size, are taken from TCRdb and not from the paper's own processing. Recorded for this sample are around 1,000,000 distinct CDR3 sequences; 20% to 25% of them occurred a single time. The ten largest clones represent approximately 0.79% of the sample.

The same data also went into a second study, on T cells of mothers and their children. The second study, in turn, reports: The donors were nine systemically healthy Caucasian individuals, made up of three mothers and their six children. cDNA synthesis consumed the entire amount of extracted RNA, loaded at approximately 1.5 ug RNA in each 15 ul reaction. In the second PCR, the M1S primer introduced both the sample barcodes and 2-4 random nucleotides. Over 8.5 million TCR beta CDR3 reads were obtained for each mother, and about 3 million reads were obtained for each child. Thymic selection similarly shapes TCR recombination output in related and unrelated pairs, with minor effect from inherited differences. Normalized repertoire overlap was always slightly but never significantly higher in related than unrelated mother-child pairs. No persistent microchimeric T cell clones were found, with a detection sensitivity of 85 to 100 clones per million clonotypes. The study used deep NGS to compare TCR beta repertoires of mothers and children, seeking features distinguishing related mother-child pairs from unrelated individuals. On average, the children were roughly 12 +/- 4 years old, while the mothers were about 40 +/- 4 years old. After adapters were ligated using NEBNext reagents, the libraries underwent 100+100 nt paired-end sequencing on an Illumina HiSeq 2000. To prevent cross-contamination, the mother and child libraries were prepared one month apart and sequenced in separate runs. Between about 500,000 and 2,300,000 distinct TCR beta clonotypes were identified per donor. Naive TCR beta clonotypes were estimated from low-frequency clonotypes matched to each donor's FACS-determined naive share, without sorting.

This receptor chain uses TRBV7-2 and TRBJ1-2, with the D segment identity uncertain. The sequence was obtained from a girl between 2 and 10 years old in good health. The sequenced material came from blood. The CDR3 loop reads CASSPSIGNYGYTF. The DNA is TGTGCCAGCAGCCCTAGCATAGGAAACTATGGCTACACCTTC.